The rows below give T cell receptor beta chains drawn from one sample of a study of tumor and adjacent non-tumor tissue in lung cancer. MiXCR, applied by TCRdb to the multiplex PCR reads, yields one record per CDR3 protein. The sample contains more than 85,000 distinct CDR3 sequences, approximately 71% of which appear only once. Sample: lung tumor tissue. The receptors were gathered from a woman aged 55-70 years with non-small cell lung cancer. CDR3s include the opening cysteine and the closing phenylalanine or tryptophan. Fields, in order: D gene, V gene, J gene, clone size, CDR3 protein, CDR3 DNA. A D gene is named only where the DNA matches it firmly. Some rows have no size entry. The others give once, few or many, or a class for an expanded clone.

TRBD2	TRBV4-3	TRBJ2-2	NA	CTRSQKRGGTGELFF	TGCACCAGGAGCCAAAAGCGGGGAGGCACCGGGGAGCTGTTTTTT
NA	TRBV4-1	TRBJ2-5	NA	CTSNQGRAEGLPETQYF	TGCACCAGCAACCAAGGTAGGGCGGAGGGGCTGCCCGAGACCCAGTACTTC
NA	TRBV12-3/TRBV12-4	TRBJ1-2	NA	CVSTYVRYGYTF	TGTGTCAGTACCTATGTGAGGTATGGCTACACCTTC
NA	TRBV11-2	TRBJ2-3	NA	CASSTSTGLDKQYF	TGTGCCAGCAGCACCTCTACAGGGTTGGATAAGCAGTATTTT
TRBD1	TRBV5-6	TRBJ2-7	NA	CASSRSAGQGFYEHYF	TGTGCCAGCAGCCGAAGCGCAGGACAGGGTTTCTACGAGCACTACTTC
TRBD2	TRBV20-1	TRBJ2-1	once	CNASGLAGTRANEQFF	TGCAATGCTAGCGGACTAGCGGGCACCCGGGCAAATGAGCAGTTCTTC
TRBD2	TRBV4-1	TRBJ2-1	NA	CASSQELAGVLTGYNEQFF	TGCGCCAGCAGCCAAGAACTAGCGGGAGTGCTTACGGGCTACAATGAGCAATTCTTC
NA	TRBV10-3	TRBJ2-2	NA	CVISTTGTDSLGELFF	TGCGTTATCAGTACAACCGGGACTGACTCCTTGGGGGAGTTGTTTTTT
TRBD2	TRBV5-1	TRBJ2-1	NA	CASSWGGVSSYNEQFF	TGCGCCAGCAGCTGGGGGGGAGTTAGCTCCTACAATGAGCAGTTCTTC
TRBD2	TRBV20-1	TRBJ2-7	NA	CSASSCGRASYEQYF	TGCAGTGCAAGCTCGTGCGGGAGGGCCTCCTATGAGCAGTACTTC
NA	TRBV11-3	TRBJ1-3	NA	CTTREDPGNTIYF	TGTACCACCCGGGAGGACCCTGGGAACACCATATATTTT
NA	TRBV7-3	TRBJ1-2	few	CASSLHNSDGGYTF	TGTGCCAGCAGCCTGCATAATTCGGACGGGGGTTACACCTTC
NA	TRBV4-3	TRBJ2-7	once	CAGSPSVTPGPQSSYEQYF	TGCGCCGGCAGCCCATCCGTTACGCCGGGACCGCAGAGCTCCTACGAGCAGTACTTC
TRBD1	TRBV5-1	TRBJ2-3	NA	CASSPRTGCADTQYF	TGCGCCAGCAGCCCCCGGACAGGATGCGCAGATACGCAGTATTTT
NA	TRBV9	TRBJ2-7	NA	CASSVAEFYEQYF	TGTGCCAGCAGCGTAGCCGAATTCTACGAGCAGTACTTC
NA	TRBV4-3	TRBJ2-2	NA	CASRQGAGLNTGGLFF	TGCGCCAGCAGGCAAGGGGCGGGGCTGAACACCGGGGGGCTATTTTTT
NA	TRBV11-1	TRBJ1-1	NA	CASSSPTELNIEDFF	TGTGCCAGCAGCTCCCCGACAGAACTGAACATCGAAGATTTCTTT
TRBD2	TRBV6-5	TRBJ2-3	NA	CASSFWEAGVMSF	TGTGCCAGCAGTTTTTGGGAGGCGGGAGTTATGTCTTTT
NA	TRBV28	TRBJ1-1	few	CASSFLRVGNTEAFF	TGTGCCAGCAGTTTTCTCAGGGTTGGGAACACTGAAGCTTTCTTT
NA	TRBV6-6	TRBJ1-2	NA	CTSRYSGGRIAKYGYTF	TGTACCAGCAGATACTCGGGGGGCAGAATAGCCAAATATGGCTACACCTTC
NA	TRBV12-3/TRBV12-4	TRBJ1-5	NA	CASCLRGRNQPQHF	TGTGCCAGCTGTTTACGAGGGCGCAATCAGCCCCAGCACTTT
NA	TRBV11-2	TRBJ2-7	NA	CASSYGTWGRYEQYF	TGTGCCAGCAGCTACGGGACTTGGGGGAGATACGAGCAGTACTTC
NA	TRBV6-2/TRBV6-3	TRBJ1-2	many	CASWQGNYGYTF	TGTGCCAGCTGGCAGGGCAACTATGGCTACACCTTC
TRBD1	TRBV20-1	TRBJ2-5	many	CSAYRGQETQYF	TGCAGTGCGTACAGGGGGCAGGAGACCCAGTACTTC
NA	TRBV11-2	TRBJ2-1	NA	CASSLEPYNNEQFF	TGTGCCAGCAGCTTAGAACCGTACAACAATGAGCAGTTCTTC
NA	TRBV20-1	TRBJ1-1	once	CSAGANTETFF	TGCAGTGCTGGAGCGAACACTGAAACTTTCTTT
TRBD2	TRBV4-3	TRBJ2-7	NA	CASSQGTSGAYEQYF	TGCGCCAGCAGCCAAGGGACTAGCGGGGCTTACGAGCAGTACTTC
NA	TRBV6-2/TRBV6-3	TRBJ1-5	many	CASSLDTASQPQHF	TGTGCCAGCAGCTTAGATACAGCAAGTCAGCCCCAGCATTTT
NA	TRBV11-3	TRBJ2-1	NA	CASSPPTGSSYNEQFF	TGTGCCAGCAGCCCCCCCACGGGGAGCTCCTACAATGAGCAGTTCTTC
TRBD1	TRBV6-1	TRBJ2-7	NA	CVSSDREPYEQYF	TGTGTCAGCAGTGACAGGGAGCCCTACGAGCAGTACTTC
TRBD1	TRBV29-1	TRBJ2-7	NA	CSVELREGASYEQYF	TGTAGTGTTGAACTCCGAGAGGGGGCTTCCTACGAGCAGTACTTC
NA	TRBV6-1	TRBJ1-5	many	CASSEVGSSQHF	TGTGCCAGCAGTGAAGTGGGCAGCTCCCAGCATTTT
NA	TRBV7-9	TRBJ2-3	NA	CARSLARVPHPDTQYF	TGTGCCAGGAGCTTAGCGAGGGTACCACATCCAGATACGCAGTATTTT
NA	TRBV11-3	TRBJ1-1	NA	CASSLDSVRGTEAFF	TGTGCCAGTAGCTTGGATTCGGTGAGAGGCACTGAAGCTTTCTTT
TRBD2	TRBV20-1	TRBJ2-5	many	CSASEGGVQETQYF	TGCAGTGCTAGCGAGGGAGGGGTACAAGAGACCCAGTACTTC
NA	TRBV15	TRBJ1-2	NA	CATSRGQADYGYTF	TGTGCCACCAGCAGAGGACAGGCCGACTATGGCTACACCTTC
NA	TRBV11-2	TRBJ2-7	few	CARSLSTGTSEQYF	TGTGCCAGGAGCTTATCCACCGGGACATCCGAGCAGTATTTC
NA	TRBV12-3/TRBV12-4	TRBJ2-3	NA	CARSLTAEVDTQYF	TGTGCCAGAAGTTTAACGGCAGAAGTAGATACGCAGTATTTT
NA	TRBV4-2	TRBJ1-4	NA	CTNSQAAGTNEKLFF	TGTACCAACAGTCAAGCGGCGGGAACTAATGAAAAACTGTTTTTT
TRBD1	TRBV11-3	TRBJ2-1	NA	CTRSNAGTGVYNEQFF	TGTACCAGAAGCAATGCGGGGACAGGGGTTTACAATGAGCAGTTCTTC
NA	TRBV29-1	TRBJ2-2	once	CSVGLPGVKLFF	TGCAGCGTAGGACTACCCGGGGTGAAGCTGTTTTTT
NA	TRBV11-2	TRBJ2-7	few	CASSWDREGSEQYF	TGTGCCAGCAGTTGGGACCGCGAAGGATCCGAGCAATACTTC
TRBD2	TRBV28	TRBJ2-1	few	CASSPRGTSRSNEQFF	TGTGCCAGCAGTCCCCGCGGGACTAGCAGGAGCAATGAGCAGTTCTTC
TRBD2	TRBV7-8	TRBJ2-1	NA	CASSDQGLATRGF	TGTGCCAGCAGCGACCAGGGACTAGCCACTCGTGGCTTC
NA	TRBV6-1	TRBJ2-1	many	CASTALEEQFF	TGTGCCAGCACCGCATTAGAGGAGCAGTTCTTC
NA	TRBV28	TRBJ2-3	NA	CASSPRGHPTDTQYF	TGTGCCAGCAGTCCCCGGGGACACCCCACAGATACGCAGTATTTT
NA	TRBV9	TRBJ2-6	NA	CASSVWVAGANFLTF	TGTGCCAGCAGCGTGTGGGTCGCAGGGGCCAACTTCCTGACTTTC
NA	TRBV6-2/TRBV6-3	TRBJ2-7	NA	CVSAAVLYEQYF	TGTGTCAGCGCTGCCGTTCTCTACGAGCAGTACTTC
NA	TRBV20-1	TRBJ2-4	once	CSAKEGGDIQYF	TGCAGTGCTAAAGAAGGGGGTGACATTCAGTACTTC
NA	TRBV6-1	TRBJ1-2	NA	CVSCRDGFYGYTF	TGTGTCAGCTGTCGCGACGGCTTCTATGGCTACACCTTC
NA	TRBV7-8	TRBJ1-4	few	CASGTRRSTNEKLFF	TGTGCCAGCGGCACCAGAAGATCAACTAATGAAAAACTGTTTTTT
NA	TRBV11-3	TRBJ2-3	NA	CASNPGGQGGHTQYF	TGTGCCAGCAACCCCGGCGGCCAGGGAGGTCATACGCAGTATTTT
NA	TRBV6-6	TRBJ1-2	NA	CTSSALTENYDYTF	TGTACCAGCAGTGCGCTGACAGAGAACTATGACTACACCTTC
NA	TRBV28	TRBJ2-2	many	CASPPRGAGNTGELFF	TGTGCCAGCCCCCCTAGGGGGGCTGGGAACACCGGGGAGCTGTTTTTT
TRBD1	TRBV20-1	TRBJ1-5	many	CSARGTGGSEPQHF	TGCAGTGCTAGAGGGACAGGGGGCTCGGAGCCCCAGCATTTT
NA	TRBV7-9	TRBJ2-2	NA	CASSFPFTGTLFF	TGTGCCAGCAGCTTTCCATTCACCGGGACGCTGTTTTTT